The rows below give T cell receptor beta chains drawn from one sample of a study of CD8+ T cells in alopecia areata. Clones were read by immunoSEQ multiplex PCR, and TCRdb kept only the in-frame ones, dropping some. The sample includes some 180,000 clones, approximately 50% seen only once; the top ten take around 9.1%. The sample in question was CD8+ T cells sorted from blood, obtained at approximately week 52, from a patient treated with tofacitinib. These receptors originate from a human donor with alopecia areata. Each CDR3 is given with its conserved first and last residue. D genes are given only for firm matches. The listing skips clone size in some rows; elsewhere it reads once, few, many or a size class.

v_gene	d_gene	j_gene	abundance	CDR3aa	CDR3nt
TRBV30	-	TRBJ2-2	-	CAWSVPGELFF	TGTGCCTGGAGTGTACCCGGGGAGCTGTTTTTT
TRBV19	TRBD1	TRBJ1-1	few	CASSTNPGQNEAFF	TGTGCCAGTAGTACGAATCCGGGACAGAATGAAGCTTTCTTT
TRBV29-1	TRBD1	TRBJ2-5	-	CSVSGTGVTQYF	TGCAGCGTCTCCGGGACAGGCGTAACCCAGTACTTC
TRBV9	-	TRBJ1-1	few	CASSVDGGLNTEAFF	TGTGCCAGCAGCGTAGACGGCGGTTTGAACACTGAAGCTTTCTTT
TRBV25-1	-	TRBJ2-1	few	CASSESDPYNEQFF	TGTGCCAGCAGTGAATCGGACCCCTACAATGAGCAGTTCTTC
TRBV30	-	TRBJ2-7	few	CAWSPASYEQYF	TGTGCCTGGAGCCCAGCCTCCTACGAGCAGTACTTC
TRBV7-9	TRBD1	TRBJ2-3	-	CASSFGGTGSTDTQYF	TGTGCCAGCAGCTTCGGGGGGACAGGGTCCACAGATACGCAGTATTTT
TRBV5-6	TRBD1	TRBJ2-5	-	CASSLRTGPLETQYF	TGTGCCAGCAGCTTAAGGACAGGGCCCTTAGAGACCCAGTACTTC
TRBV6-1	-	TRBJ2-5	-	CASQRQETQYF	TGTGCCAGCCAAAGGCAAGAGACCCAGTACTTC
TRBV5-1	TRBD1	TRBJ1-2	-	CASSFTGGDGYTF	TGCGCCAGCAGCTTCACAGGGGGCGATGGCTACACCTTC
TRBV27	-	TRBJ2-7	-	CASSLFPGSHEQYF	TGTGCCAGCAGTTTATTCCCAGGGTCCCACGAGCAGTACTTC
TRBV30	-	TRBJ1-2	few	CAHPTGPSSYTF	TGTGCCCACCCAACAGGGCCTAGTAGCTACACCTTC
TRBV6-1	-	TRBJ1-2	-	CASRGGNYGYTF	TGTGCCAGCAGAGGGGGTAACTATGGCTACACCTTC
TRBV2	-	TRBJ2-5	few	CASSEAETTETQYF	TGTGCCAGCAGTGAAGCAGAGACCACGGAGACCCAGTACTTC
TRBV6-6	-	TRBJ2-6	few	CASRPGSGANVLTF	TGTGCCAGCAGACCAGGGTCTGGGGCCAACGTCCTGACTTTC
TRBV25-1	-	TRBJ2-1	-	CASTPGGAYNEQFF	TGTGCCAGCACCCCTGGCGGGGCTTACAATGAGCAGTTCTTC
TRBV9	-	TRBJ1-4	-	CASSVGGGTGKLFF	TGTGCCAGCAGCGTAGGAGGGGGGACTGGAAAACTGTTTTTT
TRBV27	-	TRBJ1-2	once	CASSLSGLRGYGYTF	TGTGCCAGCAGTTTATCAGGCCTCCGGGGCTATGGCTACACCTTC
TRBV28	-	TRBJ1-4	-	CASSAGRKKLFF	TGTGCCAGCAGTGCGGGCAGGAAAAAACTGTTTTTT
TRBV7-9	TRBD1	TRBJ1-4	-	CASSPPQGWDEKLFF	TGTGCCAGCAGCCCGCCACAGGGGTGGGATGAAAAACTGTTTTTT
TRBV6-5	-	TRBJ1-3	-	CASSPGRLSGNTIYF	TGTGCCAGCAGTCCGGGGCGTCTCTCTGGAAACACCATATATTTT
TRBV11-2	-	TRBJ2-3	-	CASTDGDTQYF	TGTGCCAGCACCGACGGAGATACGCAGTATTTT
TRBV15	-	TRBJ2-4	few	CATSRDNPGYIQYF	TGTGCCACCAGCAGAGATAACCCAGGGTACATTCAGTACTTC
TRBV2	-	TRBJ2-7	-	CASSEARGRSYEQYF	TGTGCCAGCAGTGAAGCCAGGGGACGCTCCTACGAGCAGTACTTC
TRBV29-1	-	TRBJ1-2	-	CSVNRDNSNYGYTF	TGCAGCGTTAACCGGGACAATTCTAACTATGGCTACACCTTC
TRBV11-2	-	TRBJ2-1	-	CASSGTLGGDEQFF	TGTGCCAGCAGCGGAACCTTGGGGGGCGATGAGCAGTTCTTC
TRBV5-4	TRBD1	TRBJ1-2	-	CASSPEGTGGNYGYTF	TGTGCCAGCAGCCCAGAGGGGACAGGGGGCAACTATGGCTACACCTTC
TRBV5-6	-	TRBJ2-7	-	CASSDLVTENEQYF	TGTGCCAGCAGCGACCTCGTGACAGAAAACGAGCAGTACTTC
TRBV11-2	-	TRBJ2-1	few	CASSLAGDEQFF	TGTGCCAGCAGCTTAGCAGGGGATGAGCAGTTCTTC
TRBV30	-	TRBJ1-6	-	CAWSSDYNSPLHF	TGTGCCTGGTCATCGGACTATAATTCACCCCTCCACTTT
TRBV29-1	TRBD1	TRBJ1-2	-	CSVGAGGAYGYTF	TGCAGCGTTGGGGCAGGGGGTGCCTATGGCTACACCTTC
TRBV7-9	-	TRBJ2-7	once	CASSLAQGVSYEQYF	TGTGCCAGCAGCTTAGCCCAGGGCGTTTCCTACGAGCAGTACTTC
TRBV7-9	TRBD2	TRBJ2-7	-	CASSSWGTSGYYEQYF	TGTGCCAGCAGCAGTTGGGGTACTAGCGGGTATTACGAGCAGTACTTC
TRBV5-5	-	TRBJ1-2	-	CASSPGGSLYTF	TGTGCCAGCAGCCCCGGAGGGTCCCTATACACCTTC
TRBV27	TRBD1	TRBJ1-5	-	CASSPTGGGQPQHF	TGTGCCAGCAGTCCTACAGGGGGCGGTCAGCCCCAGCATTTT
TRBV27	-	TRBJ2-3	few	CASSLSSPPDTQYF	TGTGCCAGCAGTTTATCGTCCCCCCCAGATACGCAGTATTTT
TRBV11-2	TRBD2	TRBJ2-1	-	CASSLEVAGGGNEQFF	TGTGCCAGCAGCTTAGAAGTAGCGGGGGGAGGGAATGAGCAGTTCTTC
TRBV6-1	-	TRBJ2-3	-	CASSATATSTDTQYF	TGTGCCAGCAGCGCCACAGCGACTAGCACAGATACGCAGTATTTT
TRBV2	-	TRBJ2-7	-	CASSEAYEQYF	TGTGCCAGCAGTGAAGCTTACGAGCAGTACTTC
TRBV10-3	-	TRBJ1-1	-	CAISEDTEAFF	TGTGCCATCAGTGAGGACACTGAAGCTTTCTTT
TRBV7-8	TRBD1	TRBJ2-3	-	CASSLEYRGWYF	TGTGCCAGCAGCTTAGAATACAGGGGCTGGTATTTT
TRBV7-9	-	TRBJ2-2	few	CASSLNTGELFF	TGTGCCAGCAGCTTAAACACCGGGGAGCTGTTTTTT
TRBV5-1	TRBD1	TRBJ2-1	-	CASNFGQANEQFF	TGCGCCAGCAACTTCGGACAGGCCAATGAGCAGTTCTTC
TRBV11-2	-	TRBJ2-7	-	CASSFRSSYEQYF	TGTGCCAGCAGCTTCCGTAGCTCCTACGAGCAGTACTTC
TRBV14	-	TRBJ2-6	-	CASSHYRDSGANVLTF	TGTGCCAGCAGCCATTACCGGGACTCTGGGGCCAACGTCCTGACTTTC
TRBV5-1	TRBD1	TRBJ2-7	-	CASRGQVYEQYF	TGCGCCAGCAGGGGACAGGTTTACGAGCAGTACTTC
TRBV6-5	-	TRBJ1-5	-	CASSYGQYVEPQHF	TGTGCCAGCAGTTATGGCCAGTATGTTGAGCCCCAGCATTTT
TRBV7-9	-	TRBJ2-5	-	CASSSGWGIQETQYF	TGTGCCAGCAGCTCGGGGTGGGGAATCCAAGAGACCCAGTACTTC
TRBV11-1	-	TRBJ1-1	few	CASSFGEGGTEAFF	TGTGCCAGCAGCTTCGGCGAGGGTGGCACTGAAGCTTTCTTT
TRBV7-8	TRBD1	TRBJ2-7	-	CASSLAGTDYEQYF	TGTGCCAGCAGCTTAGCGGGGACAGACTACGAGCAGTACTTC
TRBV5-6	TRBD1	TRBJ1-6	-	CASSLDGTGDSPLHF	TGTGCCAGCAGCTTGGACGGGACAGGGGATTCACCCCTCCACTTT
TRBV25-1	TRBD2	TRBJ2-3	-	CASSDSGGADTQYF	TGTGCCAGCAGTGATAGCGGGGGGGCGGATACGCAGTATTTT
TRBV19	-	TRBJ1-5	-	CASSPRTGNQPQHF	TGTGCCAGTAGTCCACGGACAGGCAATCAGCCCCAGCATTTT